This TCR beta chain was recorded in a study of lymphopenia after photon versus proton radiotherapy. The study, taken as a whole, reports: Post-nadir TCR diversity decline inversely tracked overall survival among those who died. Proton therapy kept repertoires fairly stable, unlike photons, which gained effector/memory cells. Post-nadir diversity loss with photons came from oligoclonal expansion, particularly CD8+ Temra cells.

This table comes from immunoSEQ multiplex PCR, and its TCRdb copy is limited to in-frame clones, with some not included. The sample has 20,000 to 25,000 clones; 85% are singletons. Regarding this clone: Its target is not known.

V lost 3 bases, J lost 14 bases, and 20 bases lay in between. The CDR3 loop spans 14 amino acids. Germline loops: CDR1 LNHNV, CDR2 YYDKDF (reference sequence). This receptor was taken from a man aged 55-75 years with pancreatic cancer. V and J are TRBV15 and TRBJ2-1, with a tentative D call TRBD1 (6 bases). Source: peripheral blood, taken from a patient treated with photon-based radiotherapy. Here the CDR3 reads CATSSSSGTPREFF. In DNA, the CDR3 is TGTGCCACCAGCAGCTCCTCGGGGACACCTCGTGAGTTCTTC.